This T cell receptor (beta chain) was profiled in a study of response to subunit inactivated influenza vaccine. Study findings and constraints: The authors suggested that every seasonal influenza vaccination recruits few new T cells.

TCRdb re-derived calls from the RT-PCR reads in MiXCR, one entry per CDR3 protein. The data hold around 530,000 distinct CDR3 sequences, with more than 15% observed a single time. The CDR3 sequence is 10 residues long. Between the trimmed V and J ends, which lost 7 bases and 4 bases, there was a span of 4 bases. Germline values: CDR1 MGHRA, CDR2 YSYEKL. This clonotype was seen more than once but under ten times. Its matching antigen is unknown. Sequences were derived from CD4+ T cells sorted from PBMCs, sampled less than 30 months after vaccination. The TCR comes from a man between 50 and 75 years old who received an inactivated influenza vaccine. The chain couples TRBV4-1 to TRBJ2-5, with D unresolved. The CDR3 reads CASTRETQYF. The CDR3 DNA reads as TGCGCCAGCACCCGAGAGACCCAGTACTTC.